Listed below are T cell receptor beta chains from one sample, sequenced in a study of blood T cell repertoires in COVID-19. TCRdb's copy holds only in-frame clones and misses some; the assay was immunoSEQ multiplex PCR. The sample yields about 280,000 clones, 85% to 95% seen once. Sequenced input: PBMCs or T cells enriched from blood (not recorded which). The receptors derive from a man between 40 and 49 years old who had been exposed to COVID-19. Each CDR3 is given with its conserved first and last residue. The D gene is left open where the match is weak. Rows may omit the clone size; those that give it use once, few, many or a size class.

D	size	V	J	CDR3	DNA
TRBD2	.	TRBV9	TRBJ2-1	CASSVSGRGEDEQFF	TGTGCCAGCAGCGTAAGCGGGAGGGGTGAGGATGAGCAGTTCTTC
TRBD1	.	TRBV19	TRBJ1-3	CASSPQTGGSSGNTIYF	TGTGCCAGTAGTCCTCAGACAGGGGGCTCATCTGGAAACACCATATATTTT
.	.	TRBV5-1	TRBJ1-3	CASSQQGSGNTIYF	TGCGCCAGCAGCCAACAGGGCTCTGGAAACACCATATATTTT
TRBD2	.	TRBV4-2	TRBJ2-1	CASSQDLAGGLNEQFF	TGTGCCAGCAGCCAAGATCTAGCGGGAGGTTTAAATGAGCAGTTCTTC
TRBD1	.	TRBV11-2	TRBJ1-6	CASRPGTVSPLHF	TGTGCCAGCAGACCCGGGACAGTATCACCCCTCCACTTT
TRBD2	once	TRBV9	TRBJ2-3	CASSVGLADTDTQYF	TGTGCCAGCAGCGTAGGACTAGCGGACACAGATACGCAGTATTTT
TRBD2	.	TRBV18	TRBJ2-7	CASSRETSGIEQYF	TGTGCCAGCTCCCGGGAGACTAGCGGGATCGAGCAGTACTTC
.	.	TRBV11-3	TRBJ2-3	CASSSDSASTDTQYF	TGTGCCAGCAGCTCTGACAGTGCTAGCACAGATACGCAGTATTTT
TRBD2	.	TRBV9	TRBJ2-1	CASSVGPAGANEQFF	TGTGCCAGCAGCGTAGGACCAGCGGGAGCCAATGAGCAGTTCTTC
.	.	TRBV11-2	TRBJ1-1	CASSSFSYSEAFF	TGTGCCAGCAGCTCATTTTCATACTCTGAAGCTTTCTTT
.	.	TRBV4-1	TRBJ1-2	CASSSHREYHF	TGCGCCAGCAGCTCGCACAGGGAATACCACTTC
TRBD2	.	TRBV5-1	TRBJ2-1	CASSLFSGRNEQFF	TGCGCCAGCAGCTTGTTTAGCGGGAGGAATGAGCAGTTCTTC
TRBD1	.	TRBV30	TRBJ1-3	CAWSVFGDRDREPSGNTIYF	TGTGCCTGGAGTGTTTTTGGGGACCGGGACAGGGAACCCTCTGGAAACACCATATATTTT
TRBD1	.	TRBV5-1	TRBJ2-2	CASSSDRVPGELFF	TGCGCCAGCAGCAGCGACAGGGTTCCCGGGGAGCTGTTTTTT
.	.	TRBV2	TRBJ2-5	CASSVPLGGQETQYF	TGTGCCAGCAGTGTACCCTTGGGGGGACAAGAGACCCAGTACTTC
.	.	TRBV19	TRBJ2-1	CASSISTDNEQFF	TGTGCCAGTAGTATCTCGACAGACAATGAGCAGTTCTTC
TRBD1	.	TRBV25-1	TRBJ2-7	CASSGQRYEQYF	TGTGCCAGCTCGGGACAGCGCTACGAGCAGTACTTC
TRBD1	.	TRBV29-1	TRBJ2-7	CSVRVDRRSEQYF	TGCAGCGTTCGAGTGGACAGGCGAAGCGAGCAGTACTTC
.	few	TRBV12-5	TRBJ1-3	CASGLDLTGSSGNTIYF	TGTGCTAGTGGTTTGGACCTGACCGGGAGCTCTGGAAACACCATATATTTT
.	.	TRBV13	TRBJ2-3	CASSLGPSAPDTQYF	TGTGCCAGCAGCTTAGGACCTAGCGCCCCGGATACGCAGTATTTT
TRBD1	few	TRBV4-1	TRBJ2-7	CASSPTGTAYGEQYF	TGCGCCAGCAGCCCTACCGGGACAGCCTATGGAGAGCAGTACTTC
.	.	TRBV4-2	TRBJ2-1	CASSPSGGSSGEQFF	TGTGCCAGCAGCCCTTCTGGCGGTTCATCTGGAGAGCAGTTCTTC
.	.	TRBV18	TRBJ1-4	CASSRDREKLFF	TGTGCCAGCTCACGAGACAGGGAAAAACTGTTTTTT
.	.	TRBV19	TRBJ1-3	CASSPHKDSRYTIYF	TGTGCCAGTAGTCCCCATAAGGACAGTCGCTACACCATATATTTT
TRBD1	.	TRBV10-3	TRBJ1-6	CAISGESRTGRYNSPLHF	TGTGCCATCAGTGGCGAATCCCGGACAGGGCGTTATAATTCACCCCTCCACTTT
.	.	TRBV10-3	TRBJ2-1	CAISEKLASEAPNNEQFF	TGTGCCATCAGTGAAAAGTTGGCTAGCGAGGCCCCCAACAATGAGCAGTTCTTC
TRBD2	once	TRBV28	TRBJ2-7	CASSARDYISYEQYF	TGTGCCAGCAGTGCTCGGGACTACATCTCCTACGAGCAGTACTTC
.	.	TRBV28	TRBJ2-1	CASSEDAGSYNEQFF	TGTGCCAGCAGTGAGGACGCGGGATCTTACAATGAGCAGTTCTTC
TRBD1	.	TRBV28	TRBJ1-2	CASSRVGQAKSRLSPNYGYTF	TGTGCCAGCAGTAGGGTCGGACAGGCTAAGAGTAGGTTATCCCCTAACTATGGCTACACCTTC
TRBD2	.	TRBV10-3	TRBJ2-3	CAISDLPKLAGTSTDTQYF	TGTGCCATCAGTGACCTGCCTAAACTAGCGGGGACTAGCACAGATACGCAGTATTTT
TRBD1	.	TRBV13	TRBJ2-2	CASSSDRVIAGELFF	TGTGCCAGCAGCTCAGACAGGGTAATTGCCGGGGAGCTGTTTTTT
TRBD2	.	TRBV4-1	TRBJ2-5	CASSQVETSGETQYF	TGCGCCAGCAGCCAAGTCGAGACTAGCGGAGAGACCCAGTACTTC
.	once	TRBV10-3	TRBJ1-1	CAISEITAGNTEAFF	TGTGCCATCAGTGAGATAACAGCGGGAAACACTGAAGCTTTCTTT
.	few	TRBV27	TRBJ1-2	CASSSIQRSNYGYTF	TGTGCCAGCAGTTCTATACAGAGATCAAACTATGGCTACACCTTC
.	.	TRBV7-2	TRBJ1-1	CASSPSDRGEAFF	TGTGCCAGCAGCCCTTCAGATCGGGGGGAAGCTTTCTTT
TRBD1	.	TRBV24-1	TRBJ1-5	CATSPGQGINQPQHF	TGTGCCACCAGTCCGGGACAGGGTATAAATCAGCCCCAGCATTTT
.	.	TRBV5-4	TRBJ1-2	CASSLDRNYGYTF	TGTGCCAGCAGCTTGGACAGGAACTATGGCTACACCTTC
TRBD2	.	TRBV7-3	TRBJ2-3	CASSSGGRAGTDTQYF	TGTGCCAGCAGCTCCGGAGGGAGGGCGGGCACAGATACGCAGTATTTT
.	.	TRBV5-6	TRBJ1-6	CASSFSHRLINSPLHF	TGTGCCAGCAGCTTCTCTCACAGGCTGATTAATTCACCCCTCCACTTT
.	.	TRBV5-5	TRBJ1-3	CASSTTVGNTIYF	TGTGCCAGCAGCACGACAGTTGGAAACACCATATATTTT
.	.	TRBV5-1	TRBJ1-4	CASSSLGGSYEKLFF	TGCGCCAGCAGCTCTTTGGGCGGGTCCTATGAAAAACTGTTTTTT
TRBD1	.	TRBV11-2	TRBJ2-7	CASSRTLSPGQGYEQYF	TGTGCCAGCAGCCGTACCCTTTCCCCGGGACAGGGGTACGAGCAGTACTTC
TRBD1	.	TRBV3-1/TRBV3-2	TRBJ1-2	CASSHHDRAENGGYTF	TGTGCCAGCAGCCACCACGACAGGGCCGAGAACGGAGGCTACACCTTC
.	.	TRBV27	TRBJ2-2	CASPGGGAVILWATGELFF	TGTGCCAGCCCCGGTGGGGGGGCAGTAATTCTATGGGCGACCGGGGAGCTGTTTTTT
TRBD2	.	TRBV3-1/TRBV3-2	TRBJ2-7	CASSQGLAKDEQYF	TGTGCCAGCAGCCAAGGACTAGCGAAGGACGAGCAGTACTTC
.	.	TRBV2	TRBJ2-3	CASSLQELSTDTQYF	TGTGCCAGCAGTTTACAGGAGCTGAGCACAGATACGCAGTATTTT
TRBD2	.	TRBV24-1	TRBJ2-3	CATSSGTSGRDTQYF	TGTGCCACCAGCTCCGGGACTAGCGGGAGAGATACGCAGTATTTT
TRBD1	.	TRBV7-3	TRBJ1-4	CASSGWDQGASEKLFF	TGTGCCAGCAGCGGATGGGATCAGGGGGCGAGTGAAAAACTGTTTTTT
.	.	TRBV24-1	TRBJ1-5	CATSGTRNSNQPQHF	TGTGCCACCAGTGGTACGAGGAATAGCAATCAGCCCCAGCATTTT
TRBD1	few	TRBV6-5	TRBJ2-7	CASSYSRQGANEQYF	TGTGCCAGCAGTTACTCGCGACAGGGGGCTAACGAGCAGTACTTC
TRBD1	.	TRBV5-6	TRBJ2-1	CASSPDRGLSYNEQFF	TGTGCCAGCAGCCCGGACAGGGGATTATCCTACAATGAGCAGTTCTTC
.	few	TRBV4-2	TRBJ2-7	CASSLPGDGEQYF	TGTGCCAGCAGCCTCCCGGGAGACGGAGAGCAGTACTTC
TRBD1	.	TRBV6-5	TRBJ1-2	CATGSGTGVGYTF	TGTGCCACGGGCTCCGGGACAGGGGTCGGCTACACCTTC
TRBD1	.	TRBV10-3	TRBJ1-5	CATRTGGGQPQHF	TGTGCCACCCGAACAGGGGGCGGTCAGCCCCAGCATTTT
.	.	TRBV14	TRBJ2-7	CASSSLLYEQYF	TGTGCCAGCAGCTCCCTCCTCTACGAGCAGTACTTC
TRBD1	.	TRBV7-9	TRBJ2-7	CASSLGQGELYEQYF	TGTGCCAGCAGCTTAGGACAGGGGGAGTTGTACGAGCAGTACTTC
.	.	TRBV11-3	TRBJ2-1	CASSLGQATVNEQFF	TGTGCCAGCAGCTTGGGGCAGGCTACAGTCAATGAGCAGTTCTTC
.	.	TRBV28	TRBJ2-2	CASSLNTGELFF	TGTGCCAGCAGTCTAAACACCGGGGAGCTGTTTTTT
TRBD2	.	TRBV24-1	TRBJ2-2	CATSDPGRRTSGRVGELFF	TGTGCCACCAGTGACCCGGGACGGCGGACTAGCGGGAGAGTAGGGGAGCTGTTTTTT
.	.	TRBV28	TRBJ2-7	CASSNVRSGTRRSYEQYF	TGTGCCAGCAGTAACGTCAGATCAGGTACCCGACGCTCCTACGAGCAGTACTTC